The entry below gives a single T cell receptor beta chain sequence along with its context. The source of the sample is a study of CD8 T cells in Susac syndrome. For the study at large: Treatment at blood withdrawal was none, corticosteroids, or intravenous immunoglobulin alone in Susac syndrome patients.

The CDR3 covers 14 residues. CDR1 and CDR2 from the germline V gene are MDHEN and SYDVKM. The V gene end was trimmed by 4 bases and the J gene end by 7 bases; junction bases not matched to a gene: 5. RNA amounts of roughly 0.5 to 1 ug underwent reverse transcription with random hexamers. TCRdb itself ran the immunoSEQ multiplex PCR reads through MiXCR, one entry per CDR3 protein. Among 100,000 or so distinct CDR3 sequences listed, roughly 94% were seen once. Sequencing input: CD4+ T cells from PBMCs. The chain recombines TRBV28 with TRBJ1-5, with 9 nucleotides matching TRBD1. The TCR was taken from a human donor with Susac syndrome. The DNA for the CDR3 is TGTGCCAGCAGTTCCACAGGGGGCGAACAGCCCCAGCATTTT. Translating it yields CASSSTGGEQPQHF.